This T cell receptor beta chain was recovered during a study of T cells expressing NK-cell markers. About the study: Sorted CD3+CD56+NKG2C+, CD3+CD56+NKG2C- and CD3+CD56-NKG2C+ T-cell subsets were beta-chain profiled. General study results and limits: The CD3+CD56-NKG2C+ fraction was also led by these clonotypes in a few donors.

5'RACE template switching with UMIs generated TCR beta cDNA. Reanalyzing the 5' RACE reads, TCRdb keeps one entry per CDR3 protein, without DNA. This table lists approximately 460,000 distinct CDR3 sequences. Details on this clonotype: The antigen is unknown.

The sequenced material came from blood T cells: a sorted CD56 or NKG2C T cell subset, CD4+ or CD8+ T cells, or bulk PBMC T cells (not recorded which). The clonotype comes from a woman aged 18 to 69 in good health.

The CDR3 loop is CASRGQVNNSPLHF. This rearrangement joins TRBV12-3 or TRBV12-4 to TRBJ1-6; there is no DNA to check the TCRdb D call of TRBD1. The CDR3 is made up of 14 amino acids.